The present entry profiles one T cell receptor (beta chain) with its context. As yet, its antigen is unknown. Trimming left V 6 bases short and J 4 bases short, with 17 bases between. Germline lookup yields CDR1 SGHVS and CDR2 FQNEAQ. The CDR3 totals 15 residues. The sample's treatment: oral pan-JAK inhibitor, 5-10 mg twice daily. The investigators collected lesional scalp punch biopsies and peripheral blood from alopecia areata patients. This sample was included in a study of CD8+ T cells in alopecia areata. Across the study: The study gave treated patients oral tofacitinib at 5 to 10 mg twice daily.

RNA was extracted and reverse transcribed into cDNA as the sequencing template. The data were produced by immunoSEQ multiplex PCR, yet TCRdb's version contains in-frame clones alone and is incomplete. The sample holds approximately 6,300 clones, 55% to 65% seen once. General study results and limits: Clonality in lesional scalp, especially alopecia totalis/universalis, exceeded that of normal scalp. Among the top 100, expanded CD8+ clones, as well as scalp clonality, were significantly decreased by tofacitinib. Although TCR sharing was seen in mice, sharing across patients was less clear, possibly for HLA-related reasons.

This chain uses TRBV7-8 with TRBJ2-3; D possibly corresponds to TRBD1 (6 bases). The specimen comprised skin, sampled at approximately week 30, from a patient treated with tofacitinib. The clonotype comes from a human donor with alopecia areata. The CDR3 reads CASRPTQGISDTQYF. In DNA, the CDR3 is TGTGCCAGCAGACCAACCCAGGGGATTTCAGATACGCAGTATTTT.